This T cell receptor beta chain was sequenced for a study of type 1 regulatory T cells (dated by TCRdb to the early 2020s). Turning to the overall study: An in vitro protocol by which a Tr1-enriched, alloantigen-specific CD4 T cell product named T-allo10 was generated was characterized in the study. T-allo10 was under clinical evaluation in patients with hematological malignancies receiving allogeneic hematopoietic stem cell transplantation.

With respect to this clonotype: Its recognized antigen is unknown. Base qualities were left out, and no much larger clone turns up one base away.

Sequencing used an Illumina MiSeq. TCRdb passed the public sequencing reads through fastp at Q25 and MiXCR, retaining productive beta sequences. Each entry is one CDR3 protein sequence, shown with its most common DNA and genes. A total of some 90,000 distinct CDR3 sequences appear in this sample, around a third of them only once. The ten largest clones add up to about 2% of the sample. The specimen was CD4+ T cells, either the whole sample or a sorted fraction (not recorded which). The sequence was collected from a human donor in good health.

CDR3 loop: CASSLEGAGLRNYGYTF. The sequenced DNA: TGTGCCAGCAGCTTAGAGGGGGCCGGCCTCAGAAACTATGGCTACACCTTC. The chain employs TRBV7-2 and TRBJ1-2, with 7 bases in between that match TRBD1. V and J are trimmed by 1 base and 2 bases, and the gene matches miss 10 bases of the junction. The CDR3 holds 17 amino acids from the cysteine to the phenylalanine. Only the CDR3 part of the read is kept: 51 bases, read in frame from the first base. From the germline V gene, CDR1 is SGHTA and CDR2 is FQGNSA.